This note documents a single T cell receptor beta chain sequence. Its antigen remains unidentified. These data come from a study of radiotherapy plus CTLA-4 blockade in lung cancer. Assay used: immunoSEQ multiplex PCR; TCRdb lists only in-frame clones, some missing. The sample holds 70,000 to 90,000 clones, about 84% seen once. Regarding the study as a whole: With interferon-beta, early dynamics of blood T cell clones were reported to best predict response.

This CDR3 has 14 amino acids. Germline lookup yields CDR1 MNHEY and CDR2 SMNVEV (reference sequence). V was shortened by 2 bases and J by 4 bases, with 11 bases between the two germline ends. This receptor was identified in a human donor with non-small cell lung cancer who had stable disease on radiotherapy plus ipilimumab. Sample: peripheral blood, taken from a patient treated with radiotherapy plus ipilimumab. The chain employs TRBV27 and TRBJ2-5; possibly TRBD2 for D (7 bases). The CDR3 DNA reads TGTGCCAGCAGTTTAGCGGGGGCAAGAGAGACCCAGTACTTC. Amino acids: CASSLAGARETQYF.